This is a list of T cell receptor beta chains from one sample in a study of blood T cell repertoires in COVID-19. The data were produced by immunoSEQ multiplex PCR, yet TCRdb's version contains in-frame clones alone and is incomplete. Among 200,000 to 250,000 clones, more than 70% were seen once, and the ten largest hold around 2.2%. Sequenced input: peripheral blood. The receptors derive from a woman in her thirties or forties who had recovered from COVID-19. Each CDR3 is given with its conserved first and last residue. A D gene is named only where the DNA matches it firmly. Not all rows give a size; the values are once, few, many and, for expanded clones, a class.

j_call d_call clone_size v_call cdr3_aa cdr3_nt
TRBJ1-1 . . TRBV7-3 CASSLTGGMNTEAFF TGTGCCAGCAGCTTAACCGGGGGTATGAACACTGAAGCTTTCTTT
TRBJ2-1 TRBD1 . TRBV28 CASGLRGTGGNEQFF TGTGCCAGCGGGCTTCGGGGGACAGGCGGCAATGAGCAGTTCTTC
TRBJ1-1 . few TRBV7-2 CASSLTRETEAFF TGTGCCAGCAGCTTAACTCGGGAGACTGAAGCTTTCTTT
TRBJ1-6 . . TRBV6-1 CASSEADRYSPLHF TGTGCCAGCAGTGAAGCCGACAGGTATTCACCCCTCCACTTT
TRBJ1-5 . . TRBV6-5 CATQGGGNQPQHF TGTGCCACCCAAGGCGGGGGAAATCAGCCCCAGCATTTT
TRBJ2-1 . once TRBV5-1 CASSPGHNNEQFF TGCGCCAGCAGCCCAGGGCACAACAATGAGCAGTTCTTC
TRBJ2-5 . . TRBV18 CASSPSEETQYF TGTGCCAGCTCCCCGAGCGAGGAGACCCAGTACTTC
TRBJ1-2 . few TRBV9 CASSPVERSGSGTF TGTGCCAGCAGCCCAGTAGAGAGATCCGGGTCAGGGACCTTC
TRBJ2-7 TRBD2 . TRBV7-2 CASGLAGVQGYEQYF TGTGCCAGCGGGCTAGCGGGAGTTCAAGGATACGAGCAGTACTTC
TRBJ1-4 . . TRBV5-6 CASSSGHANEKLFF TGTGCCAGCAGCTCGGGACATGCAAATGAAAAACTGTTTTTT
TRBJ1-4 . few TRBV19 CASSIDTGTIGEKLFF TGTGCCAGTAGTATAGATACTGGGACAATCGGTGAAAAACTGTTTTTT
TRBJ1-4 TRBD1 . TRBV25-1 CASSVTGTDTATNEKLFF TGTGCCAGCAGTGTTACCGGGACAGACACCGCAACTAATGAAAAACTGTTTTTT
TRBJ1-2 . . TRBV20-1 CSASIPQGVNYGYTF TGCAGTGCTAGTATTCCGCAGGGCGTTAACTATGGCTACACCTTC
TRBJ2-1 TRBD1 . TRBV7-3 CASSPDRARYNEQFF TGTGCCAGCAGCCCAGACAGGGCTCGCTACAATGAGCAGTTCTTC
TRBJ1-1 . . TRBV5-4 CASSWGRGGTTEAFF TGTGCCAGCAGCTGGGGACGGGGCGGGACCACTGAAGCTTTCTTT
TRBJ2-2 . . TRBV6-5 CASSFQRANTGELFF TGTGCCAGCAGTTTCCAGCGGGCGAACACCGGGGAGCTGTTTTTT
TRBJ2-7 TRBD1 few TRBV19 CASSGQGNYEQYF TGTGCCAGTAGTGGACAGGGTAACTACGAGCAGTACTTC
TRBJ2-5 . . TRBV24-1 CATSDPGFQETQYF TGTGCCACCAGTGATCCAGGGTTTCAAGAGACCCAGTACTTC
TRBJ2-7 . . TRBV18 CASSPTQGTYEQYF TGTGCCAGCTCACCAACCCAGGGTACTTACGAGCAGTACTTC
TRBJ2-7 . . TRBV10-3 CAISGSYEQYF TGTGCCATCAGCGGGTCCTACGAGCAGTACTTC
TRBJ2-5 TRBD2 . TRBV9 CASSVGGLAGEKQETQYF TGTGCCAGCAGCGTAGGAGGGCTAGCGGGGGAAAAGCAAGAGACCCAGTACTTC
TRBJ1-5 TRBD1 . TRBV19 CASNPTTAQGNSNQPQHF TGTGCCAGTAACCCCACGACCGCACAGGGGAATAGCAATCAGCCCCAGCATTTT
TRBJ2-5 . . TRBV6-6 CASKRREETQYF TGTGCCAGCAAGAGGCGGGAAGAGACCCAGTACTTC
TRBJ1-3 . . TRBV28 CASNTDRPRNTIYF TGTGCCAGCAATACCGACAGGCCCCGAAACACCATATATTTT
TRBJ1-4 TRBD1 once TRBV19 CASSVTGANEKLFF TGTGCCAGTAGTGTGACAGGGGCTAATGAAAAACTGTTTTTT
TRBJ2-6 . . TRBV6-2/TRBV6-3 CASSYHSGANVLTF TGTGCCAGCAGTTACCACTCTGGGGCCAACGTCCTGACTTTC
TRBJ2-7 TRBD1 . TRBV20-1 CSASEHSGTAYEQYF TGCAGTGCTAGTGAGCACTCCGGGACAGCCTACGAGCAGTACTTC
TRBJ1-2 TRBD1 . TRBV2 CAIRRTGVDYGYTF TGTGCCATCAGAAGGACAGGGGTCGACTATGGCTACACCTTC
TRBJ1-5 TRBD1 . TRBV6-1 CASSARGTGINQPQHF TGTGCCAGCAGTGCCCGCGGGACAGGGATCAATCAGCCCCAGCATTTT
TRBJ1-1 . . TRBV25-1 CASINSQNTEAFF TGTGCCAGCATAAACAGTCAGAACACTGAAGCTTTCTTT
TRBJ2-7 TRBD1 . TRBV3-1/TRBV3-2 CASSQAGGQGYYEQYF TGTGCCAGCAGCCAAGCCGGGGGACAGGGTTACTACGAGCAGTACTTC
TRBJ2-4 . . TRBV7-3 CASSSDGTAKNIQYF TGTGCCAGCAGCTCAGACGGGACTGCCAAAAACATTCAGTACTTC
TRBJ1-4 TRBD1 few TRBV19 CASSATGTNEKLFF TGTGCCAGTAGTGCGACAGGGACTAATGAAAAACTGTTTTTT
TRBJ2-5 . . TRBV19 CASSMGGLQRETQYF TGTGCCAGTAGTATGGGGGGGCTCCAAAGAGAGACCCAGTACTTC
TRBJ2-1 TRBD1 . TRBV12-5 CASGYRGEGYNEQFF TGTGCTAGTGGATACAGGGGAGAGGGCTACAATGAGCAGTTCTTC
TRBJ1-5 . . TRBV19 CASSIDRSHLNQPQHF TGTGCCAGTAGTATAGATCGTTCACACCTCAATCAGCCCCAGCATTTT
TRBJ2-7 . . TRBV3-1/TRBV3-2 CASSQDAQRGYEQYF TGTGCCAGCAGCCAAGATGCCCAGAGAGGCTACGAGCAGTACTTC
TRBJ2-7 TRBD2 few TRBV11-3 CASSRWEGSSYEQYF TGTGCCAGCAGCCGGTGGGAGGGTAGCTCCTACGAGCAGTACTTC
TRBJ2-1 . . TRBV19 CASTLGPISGYNEQFF TGTGCCAGTACCCTAGGTCCGATCTCCGGTTACAATGAGCAGTTCTTC
TRBJ1-4 . . TRBV7-9 CASARTNEKLFF TGTGCCAGCGCACGGACTAATGAAAAACTGTTTTTT
TRBJ2-7 TRBD2 . TRBV13 CASSSGTSRPYEQYF TGTGCCAGCAGCTCGGGGACTAGCAGACCCTACGAGCAGTACTTC
TRBJ1-2 . . TRBV2 CASSRQNYGYTF TGTGCCAGCTCCAGACAGAACTATGGCTACACCTTC